The 24 T cell receptor beta chains in this list originate from one sample, sequenced in a study of cytomegalovirus exposure and HLA in healthy donors (TCRdb year 2017). Library preparation used the immunoSEQ multiplex PCR assay. The multiplex PCR relied on a mix of 60 forward primers for TCR Vbeta segments and 13 reverse primers for TCR Jbeta segments. TCRdb holds this immuneACCESS table with in-frame rearrangements only. Some clones are missing; in checked studies, unresolved V genes explain under half, and the rest has no known cause. For this sample the table gives around 190,000 clones, of which roughly 80% were detected only once. 1.6% of the sample is in the top ten clones. Sequenced sample: PBMCs. All receptors come from a woman aged 18-29 years in good health and CMV-seronegative.

The chain is built from TRBV7-2 and TRBJ1-2; D may be TRBD1 (6 bases). CDR3 length: 14 residues. The ends were cut back, 5 bases at V and 1 base at J, with 11 bases in the middle. Germline V gene lookup returns CDR1 SGHTA and CDR2 FQGNSA. The CDR3 region has the DNA TGTGCCAGCAGCCCGGACAGTTTTAACTATGGCTACACCTTC. This sequence encodes CASSPDSFNYGYTF. Full variable domain (outside the CDR3, taken from reference TRBV7-2 and TRBJ1-2): GAGVSQSPSNKVTEKGKDVELRCDPISGHTALYWYRQSLGQGLEFLIYFQGNSAPDKSGLPSDRFSAERTGGSVSTLTIQRTQQEDSAVYLCASSPDSFNYGYTFGSGTRLTVV.

The rearrangement links TRBV7-9 to TRBJ2-5; maybe TRBD2 (5 bases). The ends were cut back, 5 bases at V and 3 bases at J, with 16 bases in the middle. The CDR3 consists of 15 residues. Germline-derived CDR1 and CDR2 are SEHNR and FQNEAQ (reference sequence). The CDR3 DNA reads as TGTGCCAGCAGCCTACGTCTGGCGGAGGAAGAGACCCAGTACTTC. This translates into CASSLRLAEEETQYF. Complete variable domain (other parts from reference TRBV7-9 and TRBJ2-5): DTGVSQNPRHKITKRGQNVTFRCDPISEHNRLYWYRQTLGQGPEFLTYFQNEAQLEKSRLLSDRFSAERPKGSFSTLEIQRTEQGDSAMYLCASSLRLAEEETQYFGPGTRLLVL.

This clone was picked up one time. The gene calls are TRBV7-8 and TRBJ2-1, with TRBD2 identical over 8 bases. The CDR3 contains 15 residues. V lost 1 base and J lost 6; bases outside the gene matches: 5. Germline CDR1 is SGHVS and CDR2 is FQNEAQ. CDR3 DNA: TGTGCCAGCAGCTTAGGTTCCGGGGGGGGCAATGAGCAGTTCTTC. Protein: CASSLGSGGGNEQFF.

This sequence joins TRBV28 and TRBJ2-1, with D tentatively TRBD2 (5 bases). The CDR3 is 12 amino acids. The germline CDR1 and CDR2 sequences are MDHEN and SYDVKM. Trimming pared 6 bases from V and 10 bases from J, leaving 13 bases between. The CDR3 protein is CASSPATREQFF. The DNA for the CDR3 is TGTGCCAGCAGCCCCGCAACTAGGGAGCAGTTCTTC.

This clone showed up just once. The rearrangement uses TRBV5-5 and TRBJ2-1; 7 bases line up with TRBD1. The CDR3 is 16 residues long. The trim removed 4 bases at V and 0 bases at J, leaving 7 bases unmatched. Germline V gene lookup returns CDR1 SGHKS and CDR2 YYEKEE (reference sequence). The CDR3 region is CASSVTGTDSYNEQFF. The CDR3 DNA reads TGTGCCAGCAGCGTGACCGGGACAGACTCCTACAATGAGCAGTTCTTC.

V gene TRBV5-1 combines with J gene TRBJ1-1, with D hard to call. Germline-derived CDR1 and CDR2 are SGHRS and YFSETQ. The CDR3 extends over 16 amino acids. Trimming took 0 bases from V and 6 from J, leaving 18 bases between them. The CDR3 loop reads CASSLDSRGVHAEAFF. CDR3 sequence (DNA): TGCGCCAGCAGCTTGGACTCGCGCGGCGTTCACGCTGAAGCTTTCTTT.

The CDR3 DNA is TGTGCCAGCACCCTTAGCGGGAGTGGGGCCGGGGAGCTGTTTTTT. This sequence encodes CASTLSGSGAGELFF. The chain combines TRBV2 with TRBJ2-2, with 9 positions matching TRBD2. Losses at the gene ends were 7 bases for V and 6 bases for J; bases not matched to a gene: 9. CDR3 length: 15 amino acids. The germline CDR1 and CDR2 sequences are SNHLY and FYNNEI.

The CDR3 protein is CASMRTDTQYF. Written as DNA, the CDR3 is TGTGCCAGCATGAGGACAGATACGCAGTATTTT. The chain links TRBV6-1 to TRBJ2-3, with no clear D. This CDR3 spans 11 amino acids. Germline lookup yields CDR1 MNHNS and CDR2 SASEGT. V was shortened by 7 bases and J by 3 bases, with 5 bases between the two germline ends.

The V and J genes are TRBV5-4 and TRBJ2-4; D remains unclear. The V end lost 2 bases, the J end lost 0 bases, and 9 bases lay between the germline ends. The germline gives CDR1 SGHNT, CDR2 YYREEE (reference sequence). CDR3 length: 15 amino acids. This CDR3 is CASSFYSIAKNIQYF. Here the CDR3 DNA reads TGTGCCAGCAGCTTTTATAGTATAGCCAAAAACATTCAGTACTTC.

The J gene is TRBJ2-1, the V gene TRBV5-1; 12 nucleotides match TRBD2. Germline V gene lookup returns CDR1 SGHRS and CDR2 YFSETQ. CDR3 length equals 14 residues. V lost 6 bases and J lost 6; bases outside the gene matches: 4. In DNA form, the CDR3 reads TGCGCCAGCACCAGACTAGCGGGGGTCAATGAGCAGTTCTTC. This codes for CASTRLAGVNEQFF.

This clone was detected only a few times. The chain has TRBV5-1 and TRBJ1-2; possible D gene TRBD1, 5 bases. Trimming took off 3 bases at V and 4 bases at J, with 13 bases between the two ends. The CDR3 has 14 residues. Germline CDR1 and CDR2: SGHRS and YFSETQ. In DNA form, the CDR3 reads TGCGCCAGCAGCTCGGGGGATCTAAGCTATGGCTACACCTTC. It codes for CASSSGDLSYGYTF.

The chain links TRBV15 to TRBJ2-7; tentatively, D is TRBD1 (6 bases). The germline CDR1 and CDR2 sequences are LNHNV and YYDKDF (reference sequence). CDR3 length equals 17 residues. V was trimmed by 0 bases and J by 0 bases, leaving 15 bases between them. CDR3 coding DNA: TGTGCCACCAGCAGAGATCCCGACAGGCAGGGCTCCTACGAGCAGTACTTC. Its protein product is CATSRDPDRQGSYEQYF. The whole variable domain, filled in from reference TRBV15 and TRBJ2-7, reads DAMVIQNPRYQVTQFGKPVTLSCSQTLNHNVMYWYQQKSSQAPKLLFHYYDKDFNNEADTPDNFQSRRPNTSFCFLDIRSPGLGDTAMYLCATSRDPDRQGSYEQYFGPGTRLTVT.

This clone came up a few times. In DNA form, the CDR3 reads TGTGCCAGCAGCGTCCAGGGGGTGAACACCGGGGAGCTGTTTTTT. Translating gives CASSVQGVNTGELFF. The chain uses TRBV7-9 and TRBJ2-2; 7 nucleotides match TRBD1. The CDR3 loop spans 15 amino acids. Germline CDR1 reads SEHNR; CDR2 reads FQNEAQ (reference sequence). V shed 5 bases and J 1 base; nucleotides not matched to a gene: 4. Full variable domain (missing parts from reference TRBV7-9 and TRBJ2-2): DTGVSQNPRHKITKRGQNVTFRCDPISEHNRLYWYRQTLGQGPEFLTYFQNEAQLEKSRLLSDRFSAERPKGSFSTLEIQRTEQGDSAMYLCASSVQGVNTGELFFGEGSRLTVL.

The chain couples TRBV7-9 to TRBJ1-3; D perhaps matches TRBD1 (5 bases). V lost 8 bases, J lost 1 base, and 18 bases lay in between. Germline CDR1 SEHNR, CDR2 FQNEAQ (reference sequence). This CDR3 has 16 amino acids. The CDR3 protein is CASDPPTGGSGNTIYF. The DNA of the CDR3 is TGTGCCAGCGATCCCCCTACGGGGGGGTCTGGAAACACCATATATTTT.

This clone showed up just once. The V gene is TRBV6-5, the J gene TRBJ1-2, with 8 bases fitting TRBD1. V was clipped by 6 bases and J by 1 base; unmatched bases: 4. Germline loops: CDR1 MNHEY, CDR2 SVGAGI. The CDR3 is 14 residues long. CDR3 in DNA: TGTGCCAGCAGGGCAGGGGGCCTTAACTATGGCTACACCTTC. Translating gives CASRAGGLNYGYTF.

The chain carries TRBV25-1 and TRBJ1-3; D remains ambiguous. CDR3 length: 13 residues. Trimming stripped 3 bases from V and 3 bases from J, with 6 bases between. Per the germline V gene, CDR1 is MGHDK and CDR2 is SYGVNS. The CDR3 sequence is CASSDLLGNTIYF. The CDR3 bases are TGTGCCAGCAGTGACCTCCTTGGAAACACCATATATTTT.

The gene calls are TRBV28 and TRBJ1-5, with TRBD1 matching 9 bases. After removal of 4 bases from V and 6 bases from J, the junction contained 7 bases not matched to a gene. The CDR3 is made up of 15 amino acids. Germline values: CDR1 MDHEN, CDR2 SYDVKM. The CDR3 reads CASSSGQGGGQPQHF. CDR3 nucleotides: TGTGCCAGCAGTTCGGGACAGGGTGGGGGTCAGCCCCAGCATTTT. The full variable domain, completed using reference TRBV28 and TRBJ1-5, is DVKVTQSSRYLVKRTGEKVFLECVQDMDHENMFWYRQDPGLGLRLIYFSYDVKMKEKGDIPEGYSVSREKKERFSLILESASTNQTSMYLCASSSGQGGGQPQHFGDGTRLSIL.

The chain joins TRBV27 to TRBJ2-1, with D uncertain. V was shortened by 3 bases and J by 0 bases, with 15 bases between the two germline ends. The CDR3 is 17 amino acids. The germline V gene has CDR1 MNHEY and CDR2 SMNVEV (reference sequence). This CDR3 reads CASSFKQTEYSYNEQFF. The CDR3 bases are TGTGCCAGCAGTTTTAAACAGACCGAATACTCCTACAATGAGCAGTTCTTC.

The rearrangement links TRBV28 to TRBJ1-2; D possibly corresponds to TRBD1 (5 bases). Per germline, CDR1 MDHEN and CDR2 SYDVKM. Trimming removed 4 bases at V and 0 bases at J, with 9 bases between. This CDR3 spans 14 amino acids. The CDR3 DNA reads as TGTGCCAGCAGTTCCCGACAGACTAACTATGGCTACACCTTC. Translated: CASSSRQTNYGYTF.

This chain links TRBV29-1 with TRBJ2-2; D is perhaps TRBD1 (6 bases). The V end was cut by 4 bases, the J end by 0 bases, with 6 bases between. Germline values: CDR1 SQVTM, CDR2 ANQGSEA. The CDR3 has 13 amino acids. CDR3 bases: TGCAGCGTTGGACAGGCGAACACCGGGGAGCTGTTTTTT. It translates to CSVGQANTGELFF.

The J gene is TRBJ2-5, the V gene TRBV5-4; no clear D gene. The CDR3 length is 11 residues. Trimming removed 10 bases from V and 2 bases from J, with 9 bases in between. Germline lookup yields CDR1 SGHNT and CDR2 YYREEE (reference sequence). The DNA for the CDR3 is TGTGCCGTATCCAGACAAGAGACCCAGTACTTC. It specifies CAVSRQETQYF.

This clone was observed a single time. V and J are TRBV5-1 and TRBJ1-1; the D is unclear. CDR3 length equals 16 residues. V lost 4 bases to trimming and J lost 0 bases, with 16 bases between them. Germline CDR1 and CDR2: SGHRS and YFSETQ. The CDR3 protein is CASSPPPAGMNTEAFF. In nucleotides, the CDR3 is TGCGCCAGCAGCCCCCCCCCGGCAGGAATGAACACTGAAGCTTTCTTT.

V is TRBV7-9 and J is TRBJ1-1; 9 positions agree with TRBD1. There are 15 residues in the CDR3. The germline V gene encodes CDR1 SEHNR and CDR2 FQNEAQ (reference sequence). The junction had 2 bases not matched to a gene; V was cut back by 2 bases and J by 1 base. As DNA, the CDR3 is TGTGCCAGCAGCTTATCGGGACAGGGGAACACTGAAGCTTTCTTT. Its translation is CASSLSGQGNTEAFF. The full variable domain, in which reference TRBV7-9 and TRBJ1-1 provide the parts outside the CDR3, is DTGVSQNPRHKITKRGQNVTFRCDPISEHNRLYWYRQTLGQGPEFLTYFQNEAQLEKSRLLSDRFSAERPKGSFSTLEIQRTEQGDSAMYLCASSLSGQGNTEAFFGQGTRLTVV.

The chain uses TRBV25-1 and TRBJ2-7; D gene ambiguous. The germline gives CDR1 MGHDK, CDR2 SYGVNS. The length of the CDR3 is 11 residues. V shed 4 bases and J shed 3 bases, with 4 bases lying between them. In nucleotides, the CDR3 is TGTGCCAGCAGTGTCTACTACGAGCAGTACTTC. Translating gives CASSVYYEQYF.